Sequencing of this T cell receptor beta chain was carried out in a study of long-term antiretroviral therapy in people with HIV. V dropped 1 base and J dropped 0 bases, with 10 bases sitting between them. Germline CDR1 is SGHKS and CDR2 is YYEKEE (reference sequence). The CDR3 has 15 amino acids. Run at survey level, the immunoSEQ assay was version v3.0. Sequencing used immunoSEQ multiplex PCR; TCRdb keeps in-frame clones, though not all of them. The data contain about 40,000 clones, under 85% of them singletons. The TCR comes from a man aged 18 to 29 with HIV. The gene calls are TRBV5-5 and TRBJ1-1; no clear D. The material sequenced was unsorted PBMCs, taken 1 year after starting antiretroviral therapy. For the CDR3, the DNA is TGTGCCAGCAGCTTGTGGGTCTCCATGAACACTGAAGCTTTCTTT. Translating it yields CASSLWVSMNTEAFF.